A selection of T cell receptor beta chains follows, all from one sample in a study of blood T cell repertoires in COVID-19. Sequenced by immunoSEQ multiplex PCR; TCRdb stores in-frame clones only, minus some. The sample yields roughly 230,000 clones, roughly 80% seen once. Material for sequencing was peripheral blood. These receptor sequences come from a woman aged 45-65 years with acute or convalescent COVID-19. Each CDR3 is given with its conserved first and last residue. Fields, in order: V gene, clone size, J gene, CDR3 length, D gene, CDR3 protein, CDR3 DNA. The D gene is left open where the match is weak. Clone size is shown for a subset of rows, as once, few, many or a class of expanded clone.

TRBV18	-	TRBJ2-2	16	TRBD1	CASSPPGTGGAGELFF	TGTGCCAGCTCACCACCGGGGACAGGGGGAGCCGGGGAGCTGTTTTTT
TRBV4-1	-	TRBJ2-1	16	TRBD2	CASRGLTSGGWNEQFF	TGCGCCAGCCGAGGACTGACTAGCGGGGGGTGGAATGAGCAGTTCTTC
TRBV7-2	once	TRBJ2-7	14	-	CASSPSAGSYEQYF	TGTGCCAGCAGCCCATCGGCGGGCTCCTACGAGCAGTACTTC
TRBV7-9	once	TRBJ2-6	15	-	CASSWRVAGANVLTF	TGTGCCAGCAGCTGGAGGGTGGCTGGGGCCAACGTCCTGACTTTC
TRBV19	-	TRBJ2-7	14	-	CASSGGGGSYEQYF	TGTGCCAGTAGTGGAGGGGGGGGCTCCTACGAGCAGTACTTC
TRBV4-1	-	TRBJ1-4	14	TRBD1	CASSQGTGAEKLFF	TGCGCCAGCAGCCAAGGGACAGGGGCTGAAAAACTGTTTTTT
TRBV7-2	-	TRBJ1-2	15	TRBD1	CASSPGTGIGYGYTF	TGTGCCAGCAGCCCGGGGACAGGGATCGGGTATGGCTACACCTTC
TRBV9	-	TRBJ1-6	14	-	CASSPGGSNSPLHF	TGTGCCAGCAGCCCGGGAGGCTCTAATTCACCCCTCCACTTT
TRBV18	-	TRBJ1-4	15	-	CASSPSAMTNEKLFF	TGTGCCAGCTCACCAAGTGCTATGACTAATGAAAAACTGTTTTTT
TRBV7-2	-	TRBJ1-2	15	TRBD1	CASSPTGEAYYGYTF	TGTGCCAGCAGCCCCACAGGGGAGGCGTACTATGGCTACACCTTC
TRBV27	-	TRBJ2-2	12	-	CASSRNTGELFF	TGTGCCAGCAGTCGGAACACCGGGGAGCTGTTTTTT
TRBV6-5	-	TRBJ2-1	15	TRBD2	CASSYVTSGGNEQFF	TGTGCCAGCAGTTACGTGACTAGCGGTGGGAATGAGCAGTTCTTC
TRBV7-6	-	TRBJ2-7	16	TRBD1	CASSHATGGNTYEQYF	TGTGCCAGCAGCCACGCGACAGGGGGCAACACCTACGAGCAGTACTTC
TRBV28	few	TRBJ2-1	14	TRBD1	CAIRRGMTYNEQFF	TGTGCCATCCGCAGGGGGATGACCTACAATGAGCAGTTCTTC
TRBV28	-	TRBJ2-7	17	TRBD1	CASSLIQGAQPLHEQYF	TGTGCCAGCAGCCTGATACAGGGGGCTCAACCGTTACACGAGCAGTACTTC
TRBV7-2	once	TRBJ1-2	15	TRBD1	CASSLEAGRGRGYTF	TGTGCCAGCAGCTTAGAGGCAGGAAGGGGGCGCGGCTACACCTTC
TRBV27	-	TRBJ2-7	14	-	CASSSTGRIHEQYF	TGTGCCAGCAGTTCGACAGGGAGGATCCACGAGCAGTACTTC
TRBV18	-	TRBJ1-2	17	TRBD1	CASSPSGTGTLLYGYTF	TGTGCCAGCTCACCTTCCGGGACAGGGACCCTCCTCTATGGCTACACCTTC
TRBV5-1	-	TRBJ2-7	14	-	CASSLEGGSYEQYF	TGCGCCAGCAGCTTGGAGGGAGGCTCCTACGAGCAGTACTTC
TRBV29-1	-	TRBJ2-1	13	TRBD1	CSGGQGAYNEQFF	TGCAGCGGGGGACAGGGGGCCTACAATGAGCAGTTCTTC
TRBV5-8	-	TRBJ2-1	13	-	CASSLGREGEQFF	TGTGCCAGCAGCTTGGGCAGAGAGGGTGAGCAGTTCTTC
TRBV19	-	TRBJ1-5	12	-	CASSTQNQPQHF	TGTGCCAGTAGTACCCAGAATCAGCCCCAGCATTTT
TRBV29-1	-	TRBJ2-1	15	-	CSVEGPGGPHNEQFF	TGCAGCGTTGAAGGGCCCGGGGGGCCACACAATGAGCAGTTCTTC
TRBV2	-	TRBJ2-1	15	TRBD2	CASSEGLAGANEQFF	TGTGCCAGCAGTGAGGGACTAGCGGGAGCCAATGAGCAGTTCTTC
TRBV6-6	-	TRBJ1-5	14	-	CASRQVHSNQPQHF	TGTGCCAGCAGACAGGTTCATAGCAATCAGCCCCAGCATTTT
TRBV25-1	-	TRBJ1-5	15	TRBD1	CASSPGQGGYQPQHF	TGTGCCAGCAGTCCGGGACAGGGGGGGTATCAGCCCCAGCATTTT
TRBV3-1/TRBV3-2	-	TRBJ1-3	15	-	CASSRGRGSGNTIYF	TGTGCCAGCAGCAGGGGTCGTGGGTCTGGAAACACCATATATTTT
TRBV28	-	TRBJ2-5	20	TRBD2	CASSSPTELAGERRIETQYF	TGTGCCAGCAGTTCCCCGACAGAACTAGCGGGGGAAAGGAGGATTGAGACCCAGTACTTC
TRBV6-5	-	TRBJ1-1	13	-	CASSKTGNTEAFF	TGTGCCAGCAGCAAGACAGGGAACACTGAAGCTTTCTTT
TRBV6-5	-	TRBJ2-1	14	TRBD2	CASHSGRIYNEQFF	TGTGCCAGCCACAGCGGGAGAATCTACAATGAGCAGTTCTTC
TRBV28	-	TRBJ2-5	14	-	CASSGPWAKETQYF	TGTGCCAGCAGCGGTCCCTGGGCGAAAGAGACCCAGTACTTC
TRBV7-8	-	TRBJ2-7	16	-	CASSLLAPGQAYEQYF	TGTGCCAGCAGCTTATTAGCTCCAGGGCAGGCCTACGAGCAGTACTTC
TRBV30	-	TRBJ1-2	12	-	CAWSVDSSGYTF	TGTGCCTGGAGTGTGGATAGCTCTGGCTACACCTTC
TRBV3-1/TRBV3-2	-	TRBJ1-1	12	-	CASSHRNTEAFF	TGTGCCAGCAGCCACCGTAACACTGAAGCTTTCTTT
TRBV19	-	TRBJ1-3	15	-	CASTGVMGSGNTIYF	TGTGCCAGTACAGGGGTGATGGGCTCTGGAAACACCATATATTTT
TRBV10-2	-	TRBJ2-7	14	TRBD1	CASSESGTVREQYF	TGCGCCAGCAGTGAGTCGGGGACAGTCCGCGAGCAGTACTTC
TRBV5-3	-	TRBJ1-1	16	TRBD1	CARSGGTGVLNTEAFF	TGTGCCAGAAGCGGTGGGACAGGTGTGTTGAACACTGAAGCTTTCTTT
TRBV19	few	TRBJ2-7	12	-	CASSTRHSEQYF	TGTGCCAGTAGTACCCGACACTCCGAGCAGTACTTC
TRBV4-3	-	TRBJ2-1	15	TRBD1	CASSPGQGNEDEQFF	TGCGCCAGCAGCCCAGGACAGGGCAATGAGGATGAGCAGTTCTTC
TRBV30	once	TRBJ1-5	15	TRBD1	CAWRAKDRGSQPQHF	TGTGCCTGGAGAGCGAAAGACAGGGGGAGTCAGCCCCAGCATTTT
TRBV7-9	few	TRBJ1-4	14	-	CASSLGGTNEKLFF	TGTGCCAGCAGCTTGGGGGGAACTAATGAAAAACTGTTTTTT
TRBV9	-	TRBJ2-7	12	-	CASSGDSYEQYF	TGTGCCAGCAGTGGGGACTCGTACGAGCAGTACTTC
TRBV6-6	few	TRBJ1-5	12	-	CASSNGLTPQHF	TGTGCCAGCAGTAACGGACTCACGCCCCAGCATTTT
TRBV7-2	-	TRBJ1-1	13	-	CASSLEISTEAFF	TGTGCCAGCAGCTTAGAAATCTCCACTGAAGCTTTCTTT
TRBV20-1	once	TRBJ2-1	15	-	CSANEGIRSDNEQFF	TGCAGTGCTAATGAAGGAATCAGGTCGGACAATGAGCAGTTCTTC